This TCR beta chain was identified during a study of T cells after yellow fever vaccination. This clonotype showed up just a few times. Its antigen is as yet unknown. The CDR3 has 15 amino acids. V was trimmed by 10 bases and J by 0 bases, leaving 13 bases between them. Germline V gives CDR1 MNHEY, CDR2 SMNVEV (reference sequence). Whole-study findings and limits: Most primary-vaccination clones reappeared after the booster (about 97% CD4, roughly 90% CD8).

UMIs and a universal primer site were added when TCR cDNA was made by 5'RACE template switching. TCRdb re-analysed the 5' RACE reads in MiXCR, keeping a single row per CDR3 protein. This table holds approximately 600,000 distinct CDR3 sequences, 12% found once. This sequence joins TRBV27 and TRBJ1-6; D remains ambiguous. The input for sequencing was PBMCs, taken on the day of the yellow fever booster vaccination. The sequence was collected from a young man who received the YFV17D yellow fever vaccine. The DNA of the CDR3 is TGTGCCACAACGGGCAGCAGCTCCTATAATTCACCCCTCCACTTT. It is translated as CATTGSSSYNSPLHF.